Listed here are 17 T cell receptor beta chains from one sample, sequenced in a study of T cell responses to AZD1222 COVID-19 vaccine. TCRdb's table, derived via immunoSEQ multiplex PCR, lists solely in-frame clones and lacks some. The repertoire holds more than 90,000 clones, around 87% seen once, with roughly a tenth in the top ten. The sequencing here drew on peripheral blood, taken 28 days after the second AZD1222 dose. These receptors all come from an adult who received the AZD1222 COVID-19 vaccine.

The J gene is TRBJ2-7, the V gene TRBV15; no firm D call. The germline CDR1 and CDR2 sequences are LNHNV and YYDKDF (reference sequence). Trimming removed 0 bases at V and 9 bases at J, with 12 bases between. This CDR3 is built from 13 residues. The CDR3 sequence: CATSRDLQRGQYF. As DNA, the CDR3 is TGTGCCACCAGCAGAGATCTACAACGAGGGCAGTACTTC.

Regarding this clone: An end of the junction does not agree with germline; a read error may underlie this. The chain links TRBV27 to TRBJ2-7; 16 nucleotides line up with TRBD2. The CDR3 has 14 residues. Germline lookup yields CDR1 MNHEY and CDR2 SMNVEV (reference sequence). CDR3 nucleotides: TGTGCCAGCAGTAGAGGGACTAGCGGGGGGGTATCCAACTTC. Protein: CASSRGTSGGVSNF.

The chain couples TRBV5-6 to TRBJ1-6; 9 bases are shared with TRBD1. Losses at the gene ends were 1 base for V and 8 bases for J; bases not matched to a gene: 4. Germline V gene data show CDR1 as SGHDT and CDR2 as YYEEEE. This CDR3 region has 15 residues. In nucleotides, the CDR3 is TGTGCCAGCAGCTTGTCGGACAGGGGAGATTCACCCCTCCACTTT. It specifies CASSLSDRGDSPLHF.

This chain links TRBV5-1 with TRBJ1-2; perhaps TRBD1 as D (5 bases). Germline V gene lookup returns CDR1 SGHRS and CDR2 YFSETQ. The V and J ends lost 4 bases and 5 bases respectively, with 9 bases between them. The length of the CDR3 is 12 residues. CDR3 protein: CASSGEGYGYTF. The CDR3 DNA follows: TGCGCCAGCAGCGGGGAGGGGTATGGCTACACCTTC.

V gene TRBV7-9 combines with J gene TRBJ1-3; D is unresolved. Deletions cut 6 bases from V and 0 bases from J, with 12 bases between. This CDR3 comprises 15 residues. Germline-derived CDR1 and CDR2 are SEHNR and FQNEAQ (reference sequence). The CDR3 coding sequence is TGTGCCAGCAGTTCCCGTCTCCACTCTGGAAACACCATATATTTT. Protein: CASSSRLHSGNTIYF.

The CDR3 DNA follows: TGTGCCAGCAGCTATCGACTAGCGGGAGAAGAGACCCAGTACTTC. This encodes CASSYRLAGEETQYF. V and J are TRBV14 and TRBJ2-5; 12 positions match TRBD2. Germline CDR1 SGHDN, CDR2 FVKESK. The ends lost 5 bases at V and 3 bases at J; junction bases unmatched: 4. The CDR3 runs 15 residues.

The chain combines TRBV5-6 with TRBJ2-1; D may be TRBD2 (5 bases). Per germline, CDR1 SGHDT and CDR2 YYEEEE. The CDR3 totals 17 residues. V was shortened by 4 bases and J by 0 bases, with 17 bases between the two germline ends. CDR3 coding DNA: TGTGCCAGCAGCCCGTCCGGACTGATTAACTCCTACAATGAGCAGTTCTTC. Translating gives CASSPSGLINSYNEQFF.

In its sample, this clone was seen a few times. The chain joins TRBV25-1 to TRBJ1-2, with 11 bases that match TRBD1. This CDR3 has 16 residues. The germline gives CDR1 MGHDK, CDR2 SYGVNS. Germline trimming cut 3 bases from V and 4 bases from J; bases unmatched to any gene: 7. The CDR3: CASSDYRDRGIYGYTF. CDR3 sequence (DNA): TGTGCCAGCAGTGACTACCGGGACAGGGGGATCTATGGCTACACCTTC.

V is TRBV5-6 and J is TRBJ1-1; D perhaps matches TRBD1 (5 bases). The V gene's germline CDR1 is SGHDT and CDR2 YYEEEE. CDR3 size: 15 residues. V was trimmed by 0 bases and J by 5 bases, leaving 14 bases between them. The CDR3 DNA reads TGTGCCAGCAGCTTGGTGGGACCAAGGTGGACTGAAGCTTTCTTT. Residues: CASSLVGPRWTEAFF.

The chain recombines TRBV3-1 (or the pseudogene TRBV3-2) with TRBJ2-1, with D perhaps TRBD2 (5 bases). Germline V CDR1 and CDR2: LGHDT, YNNKEL (reference sequence). V lost 3 bases and J 6 bases, leaving 9 bases between the germline ends. The length of the CDR3 is 13 residues. CDR3 sequence (DNA): TGTGCCAGCAGCCACACTAGGAGCAATGAGCAGTTCTTC. It is translated as CASSHTRSNEQFF.

The chain links TRBV6-5 to TRBJ2-1; tentatively, D is TRBD1 (6 bases). Germline V gives CDR1 MNHEY, CDR2 SVGAGI. V was shortened by 5 bases and J by 7 bases, with 15 bases between the two germline ends. This CDR3 region has 14 residues. The CDR3 protein is CASSSNRVGNEQFF. The CDR3 DNA sequence: TGTGCCAGCAGTAGTAACAGGGTGGGGAATGAGCAGTTCTTC.

The V call is TRBV30, the J call TRBJ1-4, with D possibly being TRBD1 (6 bases). The CDR3 totals 14 residues. Germline loops: CDR1 GTSNPN, CDR2 SVGIG (reference sequence). V gave up 4 bases and J gave up 7 bases, with 16 bases separating them. The CDR3: CAWMAAGAGEKLFF. CDR3 DNA: TGTGCCTGGATGGCTGCGGGGGCAGGTGAAAAACTGTTTTTT.

This clone has only one observation. The chain joins TRBV19 to TRBJ1-5; 12 nucleotides line up with TRBD1. Trimming took 5 bases from V and 6 from J; bases not matched to a gene: 8. Germline assignment: CDR1 LNHDA and CDR2 SQIVND (reference sequence). This CDR3 is 16 amino acids long. The CDR3 region is CASSAGTGGRGQPQHF. CDR3 bases: TGTGCCAGTAGTGCGGGGACAGGGGGCCGGGGTCAGCCCCAGCATTTT.

The chain joins TRBV4-1 to TRBJ2-7; tentatively, D is TRBD2 (6 bases). Deletions cut 3 bases from V and 6 bases from J, with 12 bases between. The CDR3 is 13 amino acids. Germline CDR1 and CDR2: MGHRA and YSYEKL. The DNA of the CDR3 is TGCGCCAGCAGCCAGGGAGAAGCGGGCGAGCAGTACTTC. It yields the protein CASSQGEAGEQYF.

The chain recombines TRBV4-2 with TRBJ1-1; D is unclear. Germline assignment: CDR1 LGHNA and CDR2 YNFKEQ. Trimming cost V 1 base and J 4 bases, with 10 bases left between them. The CDR3 contains 14 residues. The CDR3 DNA follows: TGTGCCAGCAGCCAAGCAGGACCCGTCACTGAAGCTTTCTTT. The encoded protein is CASSQAGPVTEAFF.

This sequence joins TRBV11-3 and TRBJ2-1; D not resolved. Germline CDR1 and CDR2: SGHNT and YENEEA. V lost 5 bases, J lost 9 bases, and 14 bases lay in between. There are 13 residues in the CDR3. This chain's CDR3 is CASSLRPLGEQFF. For the CDR3, the DNA is TGTGCCAGCAGCCTCCGCCCTCTGGGTGAGCAGTTCTTC.

The chain joins TRBV20-1 to TRBJ1-1, with D uncertain. The V and J ends lost 6 bases and 2 bases respectively, with 7 bases between them. From germline, CDR1 is DFQATT and CDR2 SNEGSKA (reference sequence). This CDR3 comprises 11 residues. CDR3 amino acids: CSAQFNTEAFF. Here the CDR3 DNA reads TGCAGTGCCCAGTTCAACACTGAAGCTTTCTTT.